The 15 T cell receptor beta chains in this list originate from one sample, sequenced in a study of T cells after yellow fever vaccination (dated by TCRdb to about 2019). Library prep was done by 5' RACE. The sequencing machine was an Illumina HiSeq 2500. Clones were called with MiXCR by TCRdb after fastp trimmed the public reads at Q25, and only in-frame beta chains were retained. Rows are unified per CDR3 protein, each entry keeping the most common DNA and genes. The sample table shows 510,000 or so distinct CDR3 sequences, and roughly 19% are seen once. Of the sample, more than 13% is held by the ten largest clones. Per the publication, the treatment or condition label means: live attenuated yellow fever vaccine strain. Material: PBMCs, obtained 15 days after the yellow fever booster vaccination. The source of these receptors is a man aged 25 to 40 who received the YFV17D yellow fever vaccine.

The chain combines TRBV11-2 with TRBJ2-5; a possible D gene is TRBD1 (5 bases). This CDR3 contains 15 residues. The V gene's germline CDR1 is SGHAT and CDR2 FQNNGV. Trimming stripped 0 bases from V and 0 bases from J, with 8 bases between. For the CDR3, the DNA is TGTGCCAGCAGCTTAGATCTACAGGACCAAGAGACCCAGTACTTC. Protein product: CASSLDLQDQETQYF.

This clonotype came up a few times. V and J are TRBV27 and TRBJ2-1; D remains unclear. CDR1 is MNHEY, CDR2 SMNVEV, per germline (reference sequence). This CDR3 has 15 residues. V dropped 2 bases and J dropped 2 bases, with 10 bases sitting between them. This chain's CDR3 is CASSLEAPTYNEQFF. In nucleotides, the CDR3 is TGTGCCAGCAGTTTAGAAGCGCCAACCTACAATGAGCAGTTCTTC.

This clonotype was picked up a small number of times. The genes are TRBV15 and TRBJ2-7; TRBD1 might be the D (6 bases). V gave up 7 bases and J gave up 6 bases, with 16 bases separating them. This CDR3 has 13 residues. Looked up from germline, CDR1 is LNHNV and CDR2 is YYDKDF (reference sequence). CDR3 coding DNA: TGTGCCACCAAGGCGACAGGCTTCATCGAGCAGTACTTC. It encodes CATKATGFIEQYF. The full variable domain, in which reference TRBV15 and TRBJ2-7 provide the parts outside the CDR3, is DAMVIQNPRYQVTQFGKPVTLSCSQTLNHNVMYWYQQKSSQAPKLLFHYYDKDFNNEADTPDNFQSRRPNTSFCFLDIRSPGLGDTAMYLCATKATGFIEQYFGPGTRLTVT.

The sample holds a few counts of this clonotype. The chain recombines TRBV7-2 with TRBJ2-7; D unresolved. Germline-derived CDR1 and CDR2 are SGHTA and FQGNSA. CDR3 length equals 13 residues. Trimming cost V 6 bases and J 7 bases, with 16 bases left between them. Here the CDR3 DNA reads TGTGCCAGCAGACAAAGGGTTTCTGGGGAGCAGTACTTC. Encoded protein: CASRQRVSGEQYF.

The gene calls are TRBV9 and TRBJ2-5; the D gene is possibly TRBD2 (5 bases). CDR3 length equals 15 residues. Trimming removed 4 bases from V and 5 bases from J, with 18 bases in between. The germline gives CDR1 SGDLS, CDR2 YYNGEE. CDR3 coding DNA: TGTGCCAGCAGCCCGGCGGGCCTAGGATTGGAGACCCAGTACTTC. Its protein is CASSPAGLGLETQYF.

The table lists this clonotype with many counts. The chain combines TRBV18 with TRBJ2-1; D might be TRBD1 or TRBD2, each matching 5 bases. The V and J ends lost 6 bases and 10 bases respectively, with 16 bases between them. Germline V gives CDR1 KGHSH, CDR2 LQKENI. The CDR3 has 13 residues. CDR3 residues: CASSSLGTDEQFF. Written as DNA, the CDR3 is TGTGCCAGCTCTTCGCTCGGGACCGACGAGCAGTTCTTC.

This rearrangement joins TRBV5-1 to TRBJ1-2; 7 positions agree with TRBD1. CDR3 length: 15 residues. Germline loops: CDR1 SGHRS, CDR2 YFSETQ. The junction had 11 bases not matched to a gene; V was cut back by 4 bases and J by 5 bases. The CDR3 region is CASSLRQGAGYGYTF. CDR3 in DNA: TGCGCCAGCAGCCTACGACAGGGAGCAGGTTATGGCTACACCTTC.

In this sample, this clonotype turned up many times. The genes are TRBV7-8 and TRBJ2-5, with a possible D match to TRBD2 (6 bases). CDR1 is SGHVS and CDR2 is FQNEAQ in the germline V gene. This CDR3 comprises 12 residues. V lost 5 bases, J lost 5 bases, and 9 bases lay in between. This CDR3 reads CASSRTKETQYF. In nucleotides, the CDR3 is TGTGCCAGCAGCCGGACTAAGGAGACCCAGTACTTC.

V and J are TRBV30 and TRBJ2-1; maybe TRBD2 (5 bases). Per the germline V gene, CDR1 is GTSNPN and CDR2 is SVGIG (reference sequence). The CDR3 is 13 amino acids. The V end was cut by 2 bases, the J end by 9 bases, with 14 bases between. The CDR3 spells CAWSPSGLGEQFF. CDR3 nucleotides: TGTGCCTGGAGTCCCTCCGGACTCGGTGAGCAGTTCTTC.

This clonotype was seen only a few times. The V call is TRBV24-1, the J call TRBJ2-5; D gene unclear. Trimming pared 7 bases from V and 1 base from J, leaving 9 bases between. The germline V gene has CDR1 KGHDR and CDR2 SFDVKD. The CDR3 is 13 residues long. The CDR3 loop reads CATSHGGQETQYF. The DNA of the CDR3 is TGTGCCACCAGCCACGGTGGCCAAGAGACCCAGTACTTC.

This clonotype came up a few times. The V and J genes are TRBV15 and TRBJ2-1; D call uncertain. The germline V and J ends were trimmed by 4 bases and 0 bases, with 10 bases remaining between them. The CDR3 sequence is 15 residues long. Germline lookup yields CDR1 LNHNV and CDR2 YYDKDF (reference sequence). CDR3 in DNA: TGTGCCACCAGCACACTCCGCAGCTCCTACAATGAGCAGTTCTTC. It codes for CATSTLRSSYNEQFF.

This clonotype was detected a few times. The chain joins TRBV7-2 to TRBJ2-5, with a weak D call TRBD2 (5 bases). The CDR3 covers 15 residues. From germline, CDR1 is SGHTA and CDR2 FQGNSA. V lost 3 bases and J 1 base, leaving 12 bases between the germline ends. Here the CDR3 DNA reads TGTGCCAGCAGCTTGTCAGCGGTAACCCAAGAGACCCAGTACTTC. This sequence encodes CASSLSAVTQETQYF.

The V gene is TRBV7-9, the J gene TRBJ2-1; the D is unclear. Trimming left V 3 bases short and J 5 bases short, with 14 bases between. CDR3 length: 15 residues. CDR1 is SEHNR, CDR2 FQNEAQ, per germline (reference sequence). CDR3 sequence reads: CASSLLDGGHNEQFF. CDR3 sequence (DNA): TGTGCCAGCAGCTTGCTTGATGGCGGCCACAATGAGCAGTTCTTC. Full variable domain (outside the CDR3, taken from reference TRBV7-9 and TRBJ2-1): DTGVSQNPRHKITKRGQNVTFRCDPISEHNRLYWYRQTLGQGPEFLTYFQNEAQLEKSRLLSDRFSAERPKGSFSTLEIQRTEQGDSAMYLCASSLLDGGHNEQFFGPGTRLTVL.

This chain's CDR3 is CASSLAGQPYEQYF. CDR3 sequence (DNA): TGTGCCAGCAGCTTGGCGGGGCAGCCCTACGAGCAGTACTTC. The rearrangement uses TRBV5-5 and TRBJ2-7; tentatively, D is TRBD1 or TRBD2 (5 bases each). Deletions cut 0 bases from V and 2 bases from J, with 9 bases between. Per germline, CDR1 SGHKS and CDR2 YYEKEE (reference sequence). The CDR3 is 14 residues long.

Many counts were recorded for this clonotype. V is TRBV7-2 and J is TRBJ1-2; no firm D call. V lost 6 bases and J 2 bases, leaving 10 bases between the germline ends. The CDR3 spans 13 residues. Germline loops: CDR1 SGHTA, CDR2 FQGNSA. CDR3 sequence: CASSSQNNYGYTF. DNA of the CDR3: TGTGCCAGCAGTTCGCAGAACAACTATGGCTACACCTTC.